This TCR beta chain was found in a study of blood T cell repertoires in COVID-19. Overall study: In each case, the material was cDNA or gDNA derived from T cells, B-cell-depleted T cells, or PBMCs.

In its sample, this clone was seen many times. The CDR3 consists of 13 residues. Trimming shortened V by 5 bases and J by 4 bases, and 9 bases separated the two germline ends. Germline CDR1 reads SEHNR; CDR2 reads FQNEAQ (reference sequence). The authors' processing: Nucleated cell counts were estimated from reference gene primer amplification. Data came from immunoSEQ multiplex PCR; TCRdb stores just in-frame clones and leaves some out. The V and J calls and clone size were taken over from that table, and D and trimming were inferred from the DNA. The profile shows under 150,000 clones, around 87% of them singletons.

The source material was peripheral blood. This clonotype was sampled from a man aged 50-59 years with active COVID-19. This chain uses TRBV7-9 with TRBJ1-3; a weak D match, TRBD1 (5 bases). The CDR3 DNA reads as TGTGCCAGCAGCAGTCGACAGGGAAACACCATATATTTT. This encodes CASSSRQGNTIYF.